Following are 10 T cell receptor beta chains from one sample sequenced in a study of T cells in Graves' hyperthyroidism and ophthalmopathy. What was amplified from RNA transcripts were TCR beta CDR3 regions. A first-round RT-PCR of the TCR CDR3 used the HTBI primer set. TCRdb reprocessed the multiplex PCR reads with MiXCR, giving one entry per CDR3 protein. The sample gives more than 350,000 distinct CDR3 sequences, 12% to 15% of which show up once; approximately 19% is in the top ten. Source material: blood. The receptors stem from a woman in her fifties or sixties with Graves' ophthalmopathy.

This chain links TRBV2 with TRBJ2-1, with 16 bases aligning to TRBD2. The trim removed 8 bases at V and 7 bases at J, leaving 5 bases unmatched. The CDR3 runs to 15 residues. CDR1 is SNHLY and CDR2 is FYNNEI in the germline V gene. The CDR3 here is CASGGTSGRVNEQFF. CDR3 in DNA: TGTGCCAGCGGGGGGACTAGCGGGAGGGTTAATGAGCAGTTCTTC.

This clonotype was seen many times. V and J are TRBV30 and TRBJ1-5; D perhaps matches TRBD1 (5 bases). With 1 base removed from V and 5 bases from J, the gap between germline ends came to 9 bases. This CDR3 contains 13 residues. Per the germline V gene, CDR1 is GTSNPN and CDR2 is SVGIG (reference sequence). CDR3 region: CAWSETAHQPQHF. CDR3 bases: TGTGCCTGGAGTGAGACAGCACATCAGCCCCAGCATTTT.

This clonotype was counted many times. The chain carries TRBV3-1 and TRBJ1-1, with D hard to call. Germline CDR1 and CDR2: LGHDT and YNNKEL (reference sequence). The CDR3 sequence is 13 residues long. V was clipped by 4 bases and J by 5 bases, with 11 bases between them. The DNA for the CDR3 is TGTGCCAGCAGCCGTCAAAGGGCTACTGAAGCTTTCTTT. Protein sequence: CASSRQRATEAFF. The entire variable domain, with the rest obtained from reference TRBV3-1 and TRBJ1-1, is as follows: DTAVSQTPKYLVTQMGNDKSIKCEQNLGHDTMYWYKQDSKKFLKIMFSYNNKELIINETVPNRFSPKSPDKAHLNLHINSLELGDSAVYFCASSRQRATEAFFGQGTRLTVV.

In this sample, this clonotype turned up many times. The chain joins TRBV27 to TRBJ1-3; D not resolved. This CDR3 contains 15 residues. The germline V gene has CDR1 MNHEY and CDR2 SMNVEV (reference sequence). Trimming removed 5 bases at V and 0 bases at J, with 11 bases between. The CDR3 region has the DNA TGTGCCAGCAGTCCCATGGGCCGCTCTGGAAACACCATATATTTT. Translation: CASSPMGRSGNTIYF.

The genes are TRBV7-9 and TRBJ2-3, with unresolved D. Trimming pared 5 bases from V and 0 bases from J, leaving 21 bases between. Germline CDR1 reads SEHNR; CDR2 reads FQNEAQ (reference sequence). This CDR3 comprises 18 residues. CDR3 in amino acids: CASSLRPRGLTSTDTQYF. DNA of the CDR3: TGTGCCAGCAGCCTCCGCCCGCGCGGCTTGACTAGCACAGATACGCAGTATTTT.

This chain connects TRBV30 to TRBJ1-1; 7 bases match TRBD1. The germline V gene has CDR1 GTSNPN and CDR2 SVGIG (reference sequence). This CDR3 is built from 15 residues. Trimming at V came to 2 bases and at J to 1 base, leaving 7 bases not matched to a gene. CDR3 bases: TGTGCCTGGAGTAGGAAGGGGGCGCGGAACACTGAAGCTTTCTTT. Amino acids: CAWSRKGARNTEAFF. Full variable domain (remainder filled in from reference TRBV30 and TRBJ1-1): SQTIHQWPATLVQPVGSPLSLECTVEGTSNPNLYWYRQAAGRGLQLLFYSVGIGQISSEVPQNLSASRPQDRQFILSSKKLLLSDSGFYLCAWSRKGARNTEAFFGQGTRLTVV.

This clonotype was counted at least ten times. V and J are TRBV2 and TRBJ2-7; D is perhaps TRBD1 (8 bases). CDR1 SNHLY and CDR2 FYNNEI come from the germline V gene. The CDR3 spans 14 residues. The V end was cut by 8 bases, the J end by 2 bases, with 16 bases between. This CDR3 reads CASDRGLPPYEQYF. The DNA for the CDR3 is TGTGCCAGCGACAGGGGACTACCACCCTACGAGCAGTACTTC.

This clonotype was picked up a small number of times. Here the CDR3 reads CASSFRGAEKLFF. In nucleotides, the CDR3 is TGTGCCAGCAGCTTTAGGGGTGCGGAAAAACTGTTTTTT. This chain links TRBV13 with TRBJ1-4; D is perhaps TRBD1 (5 bases). This CDR3 spans 13 amino acids. CDR1 and CDR2 (germline): PRHDT, FYEKMQ (reference sequence). The V and J ends lost 3 bases and 8 bases respectively, with 10 bases between them.

This clonotype has at least ten counts. The V call is TRBV12-3 or TRBV12-4, the J call TRBJ2-1; weak D call: TRBD1 (5 bases). The CDR3 has 15 amino acids. The V and J ends lost 1 base and 6 bases respectively, with 13 bases between them. CDR3 nucleotides: TGTGCCAGCAGTTTAGGGGGTCTTCAGGGCAATGAGCAGTTCTTC. It is translated as CASSLGGLQGNEQFF.

The rearrangement uses TRBV10-1 and TRBJ2-5; D may be TRBD2 (5 bases). This CDR3 has 13 residues. From germline, CDR1 is WNHNN and CDR2 SYGVQD (reference sequence). V lost 8 bases and J 3 bases, leaving 13 bases between the germline ends. The CDR3 reads CASAPGIKETQYF. CDR3 nucleotides: TGCGCCAGCGCCCCGGGAATCAAAGAGACCCAGTACTTC.